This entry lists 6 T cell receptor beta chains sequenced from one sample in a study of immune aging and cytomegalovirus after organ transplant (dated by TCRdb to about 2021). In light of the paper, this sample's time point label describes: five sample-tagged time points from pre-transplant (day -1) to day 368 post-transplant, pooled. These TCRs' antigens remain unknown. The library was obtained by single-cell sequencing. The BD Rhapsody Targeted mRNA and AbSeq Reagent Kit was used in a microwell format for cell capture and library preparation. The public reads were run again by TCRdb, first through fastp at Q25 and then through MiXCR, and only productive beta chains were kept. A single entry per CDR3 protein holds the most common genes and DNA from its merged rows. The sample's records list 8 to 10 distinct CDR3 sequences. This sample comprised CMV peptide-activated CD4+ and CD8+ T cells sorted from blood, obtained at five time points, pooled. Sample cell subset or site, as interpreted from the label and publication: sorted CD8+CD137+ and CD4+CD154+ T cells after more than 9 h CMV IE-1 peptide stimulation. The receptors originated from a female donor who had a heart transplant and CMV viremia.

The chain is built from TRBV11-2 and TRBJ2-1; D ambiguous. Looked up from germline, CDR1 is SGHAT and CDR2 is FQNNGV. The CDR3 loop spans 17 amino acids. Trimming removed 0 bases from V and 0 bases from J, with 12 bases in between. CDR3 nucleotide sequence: TGTGCCAGCAGCTTAGATGTCGGGTCCTCCTCCTACAATGAGCAGTTCTTC. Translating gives CASSLDVGSSSYNEQFF. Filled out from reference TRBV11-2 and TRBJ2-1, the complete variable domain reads EAGVAQSPRYKIIEKRQSVAFWCNPISGHATLYWYQQILGQGPKLLIQFQNNGVVDDSQLPKDRFSAERLKGVDSTLKIQPAKLEDSAVYLCASSLDVGSSSYNEQFFGPGTRLTVL.

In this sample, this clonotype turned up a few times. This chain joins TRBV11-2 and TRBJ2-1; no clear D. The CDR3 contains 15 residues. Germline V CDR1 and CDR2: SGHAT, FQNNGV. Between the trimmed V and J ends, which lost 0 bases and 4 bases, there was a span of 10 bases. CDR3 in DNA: TGTGCCAGCAGCTTAGAGGGCAGCCCTTACAATGAGCAGTTCTTC. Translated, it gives CASSLEGSPYNEQFF.

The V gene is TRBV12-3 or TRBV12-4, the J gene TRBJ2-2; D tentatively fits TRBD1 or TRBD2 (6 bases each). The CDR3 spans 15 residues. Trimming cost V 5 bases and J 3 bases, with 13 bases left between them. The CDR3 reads CASSRGRVDTGELFF. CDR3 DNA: TGTGCCAGCAGTCGGGGGCGCGTTGACACCGGGGAGCTGTTTTTT.

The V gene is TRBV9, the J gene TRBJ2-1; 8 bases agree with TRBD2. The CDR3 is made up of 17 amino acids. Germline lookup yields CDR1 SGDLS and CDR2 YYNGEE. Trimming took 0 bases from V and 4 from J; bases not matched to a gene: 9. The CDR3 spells CASSVDSTGGFYNEQFF. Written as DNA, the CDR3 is TGTGCCAGCAGCGTAGATTCGACGGGAGGGTTTTACAATGAGCAGTTCTTC. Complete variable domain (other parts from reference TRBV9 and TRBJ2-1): DSGVTQTPKHLITATGQRVTLRCSPRSGDLSVYWYQQSLDQGLQFLIQYYNGEERAKGNILERFSAQQFPDLHSELNLSSLELGDSALYFCASSVDSTGGFYNEQFFGPGTRLTVL.

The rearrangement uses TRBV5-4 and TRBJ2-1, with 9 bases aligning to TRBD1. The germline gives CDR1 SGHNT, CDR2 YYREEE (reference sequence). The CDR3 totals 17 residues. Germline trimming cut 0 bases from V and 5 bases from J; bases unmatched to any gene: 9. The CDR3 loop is CASSLGGTGNLDNEQFF. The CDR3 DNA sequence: TGTGCCAGCAGCTTGGGGGGGACAGGGAATTTAGACAATGAGCAGTTCTTC. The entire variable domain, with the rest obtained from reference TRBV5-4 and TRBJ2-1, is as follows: ETGVTQSPTHLIKTRGQQVTLRCSSQSGHNTVSWYQQALGQGPQFIFQYYREEENGRGNFPPRFSGLQFPNYSSELNVNALELDDSALYLCASSLGGTGNLDNEQFFGPGTRLTVL.

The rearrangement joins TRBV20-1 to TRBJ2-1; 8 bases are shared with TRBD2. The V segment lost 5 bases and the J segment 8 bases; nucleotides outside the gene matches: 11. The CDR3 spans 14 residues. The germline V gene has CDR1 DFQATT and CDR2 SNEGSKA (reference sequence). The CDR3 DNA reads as TGCAGTGCTTACGCGGGACTAGGTTTTGATGAGCAGTTCTTC. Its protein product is CSAYAGLGFDEQFF.